This TCR beta chain was obtained from a study of CDR3 diversity in severe acne. This CDR3 is 13 amino acids long. V shed 10 bases and J shed 7 bases, with 17 bases lying between them. The germline CDR1 and CDR2 sequences are ENHRY and SYGVKD. In its sample, this clonotype was seen once. In TCRdb, the PCR reads were re-called with MiXCR into one record per CDR3 protein. The top ten hold more than 13% of the sample, which has about 86,000 distinct CDR3 sequences, 45% to 60% seen once. The receptor was isolated from a male donor in good health, without acne. The sample comprised blood. This rearrangement joins TRBV10-3 to TRBJ1-5; D is possibly TRBD1 (5 bases). The CDR3 loop reads CATLGRGEQPQHF. The CDR3 DNA sequence: TGTGCCACCCTGGGGAGGGGTGAACAGCCCCAGCATTTT.